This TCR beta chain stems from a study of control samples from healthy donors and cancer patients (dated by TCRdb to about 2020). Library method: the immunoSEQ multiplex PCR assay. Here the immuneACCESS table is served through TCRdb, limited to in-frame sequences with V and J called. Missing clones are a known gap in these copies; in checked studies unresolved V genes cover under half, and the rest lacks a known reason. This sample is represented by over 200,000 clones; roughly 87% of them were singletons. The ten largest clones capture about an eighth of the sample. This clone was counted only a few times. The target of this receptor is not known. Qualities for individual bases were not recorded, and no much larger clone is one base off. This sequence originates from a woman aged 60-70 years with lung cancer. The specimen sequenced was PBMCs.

The sequenced DNA: TGTGCCAGCAGCCCTTCTGCAGGGAACGGGGCCAACGTCCTGACTTTC. This codes for CASSPSAGNGANVLTF. The chain couples TRBV9 to TRBJ2-6, with TRBD1 tentatively as D gene (5 bases match). The CDR3 has 16 amino acids, counting the end cysteine and phenylalanine. The kept DNA is CDR3 alone, 48 bases in frame from the first base. CDR1 and CDR2 are drawn from the germline V gene: SGDLS, YYNGEE. Trimming costs V 4 bases and J 4 bases, and their ends lie 15 bases apart. With the rest looked up from the reference TRBV9 and TRBJ2-6 genes rather than sequenced, the full variable domain is DSGVTQTPKHLITATGQRVTLRCSPRSGDLSVYWYQQSLDQGLQFLIQYYNGEERAKGNILERFSAQQFPDLHSELNLSSLELGDSALYFCASSPSAGNGANVLTFGAGSRLTVL.